There are many counts of the clone carrying this TCR beta chain. Each CDR3 protein is one row after TCRdb ran MiXCR on the RT-PCR reads. The data contain almost 700,000 distinct CDR3 sequences, about 14% of them singletons. V lost 1 base, J lost 6 bases, and 3 bases stayed unmatched. This CDR3 is 14 amino acids long. CDR1 and CDR2 from the germline V gene are SGHRS and YFSETQ. Material for sequencing was memory CD4+ T cells from blood. The chain recombines TRBV5-1 with TRBJ2-1; TRBD2 matches 8 bases. The source of this sequence is a female donor in good health, serving as a healthy control. CDR3 in DNA: TGCGCCAGCAGCTTGTCTACTAGCGGCAATGAGCAGTTCTTC. Amino acid sequence: CASSLSTSGNEQFF.